The 12 T cell receptor beta chains below all came from one sample that was sequenced in a study of technical replicates of blood from four donors. The assay was immunoSEQ multiplex PCR, and TCRdb's table has in-frame clones only and misses some. The sample shows tens of thousands of clones, nearly 96% of them seen only once. Source material: T cells isolated from PBMCs. The source is a human donor in good health.

DNA for the CDR3: TGTGCCAGCAGTTTGAGAAGCGGGAGGGCCGGGGAGCTGTTTTTT. Translation gives CASSLRSGRAGELFF. The V gene is TRBV28, the J gene TRBJ2-2, with 10 bases identical to TRBD2. CDR1 MDHEN and CDR2 SYDVKM come from the germline V gene. J lost 6 bases, V lost 3 bases, and 4 bases had no gene match. The CDR3 runs 15 residues.

The chain uses TRBV5-1 and TRBJ2-7; 11 bases match TRBD2. Trimming at V came to 6 bases and at J to 3 bases, leaving 5 bases not matched to a gene. The CDR3 contains 14 residues. CDR1 SGHRS and CDR2 YFSETQ come from the germline V gene. This CDR3 is CASMPGLAVYEQYF. CDR3 nucleotides: TGCGCCAGCATGCCGGGACTAGCGGTCTACGAGCAGTACTTC.

In regard to this clone: The junction departs from the called germline gene at one end, perhaps through a read error. The chain links TRBV7-7 to TRBJ2-7, with 13 bases matching TRBD2. The CDR3 covers 17 residues. Germline values: CDR1 SSHAT, CDR2 FNYEAQ (reference sequence). CDR3 coding DNA: TGTGCTAGCAGCTCGCCGAGACTAGCGGGAGGTTCTAACGAGCAGTACTTC. Protein: CASSSPRLAGGSNEQYF.

The chain employs TRBV2 and TRBJ2-1; D is perhaps TRBD2 (6 bases). CDR1 is SNHLY, CDR2 FYNNEI, per germline. The CDR3 runs to 15 residues. The ends were cut back, 7 bases at V and 4 bases at J, with 17 bases in the middle. The CDR3, as DNA: TGTGCCAGCAAGGCTAGGGCGGGGCTTTACAATGAGCAGTTCTTC. The encoded protein is CASKARAGLYNEQFF.

V is TRBV5-1 and J is TRBJ2-5; D is perhaps TRBD1 (6 bases). The CDR3 length is 15 residues. Germline V CDR1 and CDR2: SGHRS, YFSETQ. Between the trimmed V and J ends, which lost 4 bases and 1 base, there was a span of 14 bases. The CDR3 nucleotides read TGCGCCAGCAGCACCGAACAGGGAATCCAAGAGACCCAGTACTTC. The encoded protein is CASSTEQGIQETQYF.

The chain uses TRBV4-2 and TRBJ1-1; a weak D match, TRBD1 (5 bases). V was trimmed by 4 bases and J by 3 bases, leaving 12 bases between them. The CDR3 extends over 14 amino acids. Germline CDR1 is LGHNA and CDR2 is YNFKEQ. The CDR3 here is CASSPGLGDTEAFF. The CDR3, as DNA: TGTGCCAGCAGCCCGGGCCTAGGGGACACTGAAGCTTTCTTT.

The chain couples TRBV19 to TRBJ2-7; 9 nucleotides line up with TRBD2. CDR1 and CDR2 from the germline V gene are LNHDA and SQIVND (reference sequence). The length of the CDR3 is 14 residues. The V and J ends lost 6 bases and 4 bases, in that order; junction bases with no gene match: 7. The CDR3, as DNA: TGTGCCAGTAGAAAAGCGGGAGGTACTTACGAGCAGTACTTC. It yields the protein CASRKAGGTYEQYF.

The gene calls are TRBV4-3 and TRBJ2-7; D unresolved. This CDR3 spans 13 amino acids. Trimming pared 6 bases from V and 2 bases from J, leaving 11 bases between. The germline gives CDR1 LGHNA, CDR2 YSLEER. The CDR3 DNA sequence: TGCGCCAGCAGTCCGACTGGAGCCTACGAGCAGTACTTC. Residues: CASSPTGAYEQYF.

This sequence joins TRBV11-2 and TRBJ2-7; D is ambiguous. The germline V gene has CDR1 SGHAT and CDR2 FQNNGV. The CDR3 loop spans 14 amino acids. V was pared by 3 bases and J by 4 bases, with 13 bases between. CDR3 DNA sequence: TGTGCCAGCAGCTTCCCACTCCCAGGTTACGAGCAGTACTTC. Its protein product is CASSFPLPGYEQYF.

The V call is TRBV25-1, the J call TRBJ2-5, with TRBD1 matching 7 bases. From germline, CDR1 is MGHDK and CDR2 SYGVNS. The CDR3 has 15 residues. V lost 6 bases, J lost 5 bases, and 12 bases stayed unmatched. The DNA of the CDR3 is TGTGCCAGCAGGACCCTGAAAGGGGGCATCGAGACCCAGTACTTC. Residues: CASRTLKGGIETQYF.

This rearrangement joins TRBV11-1 to TRBJ1-1, with a weak D call TRBD1 (5 bases). Germline lookup yields CDR1 SGHAT and CDR2 FQDESV (reference sequence). The CDR3 is 17 residues long. V was cut by 5 bases and J by 0 bases, with 19 bases left in between. The CDR3 DNA sequence: TGTGCCAGCAGCACCCCAGGGAGGGGTATGTTGAACACTGAAGCTTTCTTT. This codes for CASSTPGRGMLNTEAFF. The complete variable domain, with remaining parts taken from reference TRBV11-1 and TRBJ1-1, reads EAEVAQSPRYKITEKSQAVAFWCDPISGHATLYWYRQILGQGPELLVQFQDESVVDDSQLPKDRFSAERLKGVDSTLKIQPAELGDSAMYLCASSTPGRGMLNTEAFFGQGTRLTVV.

The chain is built from TRBV29-1 and TRBJ1-2; D is perhaps TRBD1 (6 bases). The ends were cut back, 7 bases at V and 4 bases at J, with 22 bases in the middle. CDR1 is SQVTM and CDR2 is ANQGSEA in the germline V gene. The CDR3 extends over 15 amino acids. The CDR3 nucleotides are TGCAGCGCTCCGGGCGAGGCGGGGGCATTCTATGGCTACACCTTC. Residues: CSAPGEAGAFYGYTF.